A single sample is the source of the 17 T cell receptor beta chains below, sequenced in a study of cytomegalovirus exposure and HLA in healthy donors. The PCR made use of 60 Vbeta and 13 Jbeta primers. The protocol was immunoSEQ multiplex PCR, while the TCRdb copy is restricted to in-frame clones and leaves out a portion. The repertoire holds 190,000 or so clones, around four fifths seen once, with over 1.5% in the top ten. The specimen sequenced was PBMCs. These TCRs come from a man aged 45 to 65 in good health and CMV-seronegative.

This clone has more than one count but fewer than ten. J is TRBJ1-1 and V is TRBV4-2; D is possibly TRBD1 (5 bases). The V end was cut by 0 bases, the J end by 0 bases, with 14 bases between. This CDR3 comprises 17 residues. Germline CDR1 LGHNA, CDR2 YNFKEQ. CDR3 nucleotides: TGTGCCAGCAGCCAAGATGGGAGGGGTAACATGAACACTGAAGCTTTCTTT. Protein: CASSQDGRGNMNTEAFF.

This clone is a singleton in its sample. The gene calls are TRBV27 and TRBJ2-2; 10 nucleotides match TRBD1. CDR1 MNHEY and CDR2 SMNVEV come from the germline V gene (reference sequence). The length of the CDR3 is 16 residues. Losses at the gene ends were 7 bases for V and 6 bases for J; bases not matched to a gene: 11. CDR3 sequence: CASTFLRTGGAGELFF. As DNA, the CDR3 is TGTGCCAGCACCTTCCTACGGACAGGGGGAGCCGGGGAGCTGTTTTTT.

The chain joins TRBV10-3 to TRBJ2-3, with D perhaps matching TRBD1 (5 bases). Germline-derived CDR1 and CDR2 are ENHRY and SYGVKD. V shed 6 bases and J shed 0 bases, with 10 bases lying between them. CDR3 length equals 14 residues. CDR3 loop: CAIRPDSSTDTQYF. DNA of the CDR3: TGTGCCATCAGACCCGACAGTAGCACAGATACGCAGTATTTT.

Points on this clone: At one boundary the junction diverges from the germline segment, which might be a read error. The same CDR3 can be traced to other DNA sequences in this sample. The rearrangement links TRBV5-4 to TRBJ2-3; no reliable D call. The CDR3 loop spans 16 amino acids. Germline CDR1 SGHNT, CDR2 YYREEE (reference sequence). The CDR3 coding sequence is TGCGCCAGCAGCCCCCCAGGCCTGTTGGCCACAGATACGCAGTATTTT. Protein product: CASSPPGLLATDTQYF.

This clone has a handful of counts. The rearrangement joins TRBV5-4 to TRBJ2-2; no definite D call. Germline V gene data show CDR1 as SGHNT and CDR2 as YYREEE (reference sequence). Trimming stripped 2 bases from V and 1 base from J, with 6 bases between. The CDR3 runs 14 residues. CDR3 in amino acids: CASSFVVNTGELFF. CDR3 coding DNA: TGTGCCAGCAGCTTCGTTGTGAACACCGGGGAGCTGTTTTTT.

The chain has TRBV9 and TRBJ1-2; unclear D gene. The V gene lost 3 bases and the J gene lost 8 bases, with 14 bases spanning the gap. Germline CDR1 is SGDLS and CDR2 is YYNGEE. This CDR3 has 13 residues. The CDR3 DNA reads TGTGCCAGCAGCGCCCCGGGAGGGTCCGGCTACACCTTC. It encodes CASSAPGGSGYTF.

The rearrangement joins TRBV10-3 to TRBJ2-5; 7 bases are shared with TRBD1. The J call is uncertain, as TRBJ2-7 better fits the DNA end. Germline CDR1 ENHRY, CDR2 SYGVKD. The CDR3 loop spans 14 amino acids. CDR3 sequence (DNA): TGTGCCATTAAGAACCGGGACAGTTCCTACGAGCAGTACTTC. Protein product: CAIKNRDSSYEQYF.

In DNA, the CDR3 is TGTGCCAGCAGCTTGTCCAGAAGCACAGATACGCAGTATTTT. This codes for CASSLSRSTDTQYF. J is TRBJ2-3 and V is TRBV7-9; no clear D gene. Germline values: CDR1 SEHNR, CDR2 FQNEAQ (reference sequence). The V end lost 3 bases, the J end lost 0 bases, and 7 bases lay between the germline ends. The CDR3 sequence is 14 residues long. Full variable domain (rest looked up from reference TRBV7-9 and TRBJ2-3): DTGVSQNPRHKITKRGQNVTFRCDPISEHNRLYWYRQTLGQGPEFLTYFQNEAQLEKSRLLSDRFSAERPKGSFSTLEIQRTEQGDSAMYLCASSLSRSTDTQYFGPGTRLTVL.

V is TRBV19 and J is TRBJ2-1; TRBD2 agrees at 11 bases. J lost 7 bases, V lost 3 bases, and 11 bases had no gene match. The CDR3 covers 17 residues. Per the germline V gene, CDR1 is LNHDA and CDR2 is SQIVND (reference sequence). The CDR3 DNA follows: TGTGCCAGTAGTATGATTTGGCTAGCGGGAGGTGGTAATGAGCAGTTCTTC. Translated, it gives CASSMIWLAGGGNEQFF. The complete variable domain, with remaining parts taken from reference TRBV19 and TRBJ2-1, reads DGGITQSPKYLFRKEGQNVTLSCEQNLNHDAMYWYRQDPGQGLRLIYYSQIVNDFQKGDIAEGYSVSREKKESFPLTVTSAQKNPTAFYLCASSMIWLAGGGNEQFFGPGTRLTVL.

The chain couples TRBV6-5 to TRBJ2-1; TRBD2 agrees at 11 bases. Germline loops: CDR1 MNHEY, CDR2 SVGAGI. V lost 0 bases, J lost 4 bases, and 2 bases stayed unmatched. This CDR3 is 16 amino acids long. CDR3 DNA: TGTGCCAGCAGTTACTCCGGGACTAGCGGATACAATGAGCAGTTCTTC. Amino acids: CASSYSGTSGYNEQFF.

The CDR3 loop reads CASSSDPRGYEQYF. DNA of the CDR3: TGTGCCAGCAGTTCGGACCCACGGGGCTACGAGCAGTACTTC. This sequence joins TRBV6-6 and TRBJ2-7; D perhaps matches TRBD2 (5 bases). V lost 4 bases to trimming and J lost 3 bases, with 13 bases between them. CDR1 is MNHNY, CDR2 SVGAGI, per germline (reference sequence). This CDR3 has 14 residues.

The rearrangement joins TRBV27 to TRBJ1-1; tentative D call: TRBD1 (6 bases). CDR3 length: 15 residues. Looked up from germline, CDR1 is MNHEY and CDR2 is SMNVEV (reference sequence). Trimming took off 6 bases at V and 1 base at J, with 15 bases between the two ends. The CDR3 loop reads CASRGRRGANTEAFF. Written as DNA, the CDR3 is TGTGCCAGCAGGGGGCGCAGGGGCGCGAACACTGAAGCTTTCTTT.

The chain employs TRBV5-4 and TRBJ2-7, with TRBD1 identical over 7 bases. This CDR3 is 15 amino acids long. Germline lookup yields CDR1 SGHNT and CDR2 YYREEE (reference sequence). V dropped 1 base and J dropped 2; count of bases not matched to a gene: 6. DNA for the CDR3: TGTGCCAGCAGCTTGTTCGGGACAGTTGCCTACGAGCAGTACTTC. It translates to CASSLFGTVAYEQYF.

This rearrangement joins TRBV5-6 to TRBJ2-7, with unresolved D. CDR1 SGHDT and CDR2 YYEEEE come from the germline V gene. This CDR3 spans 12 amino acids. Deletions cut 2 bases from V and 2 bases from J, with 5 bases between. CDR3 sequence: CASSFRAYEQYF. CDR3 DNA: TGTGCCAGCAGCTTTCGGGCCTACGAGCAGTACTTC.

J is TRBJ2-3 and V is TRBV2; 11 positions match TRBD1. The CDR3 runs to 16 residues. The germline CDR1 and CDR2 sequences are SNHLY and FYNNEI. Germline trimming cut 6 bases from V and 3 bases from J; bases unmatched to any gene: 8. The CDR3 sequence is CASSIEGTGGTDTQYF. The CDR3 DNA follows: TGTGCCAGCAGCATAGAGGGGACAGGGGGAACAGATACGCAGTATTTT.

The chain is built from TRBV5-5 and TRBJ2-1; tentatively, D is TRBD1 (5 bases). V dropped 0 bases and J dropped 8 bases, with 12 bases sitting between them. CDR3 length: 14 amino acids. Germline V CDR1 and CDR2: SGHKS, YYEKEE (reference sequence). CDR3 nucleotides: TGTGCCAGCAGCTTGGTGCAGGGATGGGATGAGCAGTTCTTC. Amino acids: CASSLVQGWDEQFF.

The V and J genes are TRBV7-9 and TRBJ2-2; 10 positions match TRBD1. CDR1 is SEHNR, CDR2 FQNEAQ, per germline (reference sequence). This CDR3 contains 16 residues. V gave up 6 bases and J gave up 3 bases; unmatched junction bases: 7. CDR3 nucleotides: TGTGCCAGCAGAACCGGGACAGGGGTCGACACCGGGGAGCTGTTTTTT. Amino acids: CASRTGTGVDTGELFF. Complete variable domain (other parts from reference TRBV7-9 and TRBJ2-2): DTGVSQNPRHKITKRGQNVTFRCDPISEHNRLYWYRQTLGQGPEFLTYFQNEAQLEKSRLLSDRFSAERPKGSFSTLEIQRTEQGDSAMYLCASRTGTGVDTGELFFGEGSRLTVL.